Listed here are 3 T cell receptor beta chains from one sample, sequenced in a study of response to subunit inactivated influenza vaccine. TCRdb passed the RT-PCR reads through MiXCR, listing each CDR3 protein once. This table holds some 500,000 distinct CDR3 sequences, approximately 17% found once. Source: CD4+ T cells sorted from PBMCs, taken less than 30 months after vaccination. The receptors originated from a man between 45 and 75 years old who received an inactivated influenza vaccine.

This clonotype was found many times. The rearrangement links TRBV14 to TRBJ2-2; D remains unclear. Germline values: CDR1 SGHDN, CDR2 FVKESK. This CDR3 contains 16 residues. Trimming removed 1 base at V and 7 bases at J, with 16 bases between. CDR3 bases: TGTGCCAGCAGCCAAGGTGCGACGCGCGCATACGGGGAGCTGTTTTTT. Its translation is CASSQGATRAYGELFF.

This clonotype was counted at least ten times. This chain connects TRBV12-3 or TRBV12-4 to TRBJ1-1; TRBD1 might be the D (6 bases). V lost 6 bases to trimming and J lost 5 bases, with 13 bases between them. The CDR3 runs 13 residues. CDR3 DNA: TGTGCCAGCAGACTCCAGGGGTGGACTGAAGCTTTCTTT. It translates to CASRLQGWTEAFF.

This clonotype was detected many times. The V gene is TRBV24-1, the J gene TRBJ2-3, with TRBD2 matching over 7 bases. The germline V gene encodes CDR1 KGHDR and CDR2 SFDVKD. This CDR3 spans 13 amino acids. The J segment lost 3 bases and the V segment lost 6 bases, leaving 2 bases of the junction unmatched. The CDR3 bases are TGTGCCACCAGTCTCGGGGGGACAGATACGCAGTATTTT. This encodes CATSLGGTDTQYF.